The 18 T cell receptor beta chains reported below all come from one sample, sequenced in a study of CD8 T cells in ankylosing spondylitis. One entry per CDR3 protein, called by TCRdb with MiXCR from the 5' RACE reads. The sample yields some 87,000 distinct CDR3 sequences, roughly 10% seen once. The sequencing input was blood, either unsorted or a sorted T cell fraction (not recorded which). Receptors originate from a male donor with ankylosing spondylitis or in good health (not recorded which).

There are a few counts of this clonotype. The chain employs TRBV21-1 and TRBJ2-2; TRBD1 is the table's D call and was not checked against the DNA. TRBV21-1 is an annotated pseudogene. The CDR3 length is 16 residues. CDR3 DNA sequence: TGTGCCAGCAGCAAAGAGGGACAGGGGTTTGTCGGGGAGCTGTTTTTT. This encodes CASSKEGQGFVGELFF.

This clonotype has a count of ten or more. The chain is built from TRBV6-1 and TRBJ2-1; 11 bases map to TRBD2. Germline lookup yields CDR1 MNHNS and CDR2 SASEGT. This CDR3 contains 15 residues. J lost 4 bases, V lost 6 bases, and 5 bases had no gene match. The CDR3: CASRSGTSGYNEQFF. As DNA, the CDR3 is TGTGCCAGCAGATCCGGGACTAGCGGATACAATGAGCAGTTCTTC.

Concerning this clonotype itself: With a much larger clone just one base away, this may be a read error. The rearrangement links TRBV5-1 to TRBJ2-3; 8 bases fit TRBD2. J lost 1 base, V lost 0 bases, and 4 bases had no gene match. Per germline, CDR1 SGHRS and CDR2 YFSETQ. The CDR3 has 16 amino acids. For the CDR3, the DNA is TGCGCCAGCAGCTTGGACCCCGGGAGGGGCACAGATACGCAGTATTTT. This codes for CASSLDPGRGTDTQYF.

This clonotype was picked up many times. The chain has TRBV29-1 and TRBJ1-1; TRBD1 is a possible D gene (6 bases). The ends were cut back, 3 bases at V and 7 bases at J, with 6 bases in the middle. This CDR3 region has 10 residues. CDR1 and CDR2 from the germline V gene are SQVTM and ANQGSEA. The DNA for the CDR3 is TGCAGCGTTGAGGACAGTGAAGCTTTCTTT. Translated, it gives CSVEDSEAFF. Together with reference TRBV29-1 and TRBJ1-1, the CDR3 gives the full variable domain: SAVISQKPSRDICQRGTSLTIQCQVDSQVTMMFWYRQQPGQSLTLIATANQGSEATYESGFVIDKFPISRPNLTFSTLTVSNMSPEDSSIYLCSVEDSEAFFGQGTRLTVV.

There are a few counts of this clonotype. A junction end diverges from the germline sequence, so it may reflect a read error. The chain uses TRBV6-1 and TRBJ2-7; weak D call: TRBD1 (5 bases). The V gene's germline CDR1 is MNHNS and CDR2 SASEGT. The CDR3 consists of 12 residues. CDR3 loop: CASSENQRTHDF. DNA for the CDR3: TGTGCCAGCAGTGAAAACCAACGGACACACGACTTC.

This clonotype was observed many times. V gene TRBV7-3 combines with J gene TRBJ2-1; 8 positions agree with TRBD1. CDR1 and CDR2 (germline): SGHTA, FQGTGA. V lost 1 base to trimming and J lost 8 bases; unmatched junction nucleotides: 4. There are 14 residues in the CDR3. The DNA for the CDR3 is TGTGCCAGCAGCTTAAAGGGACAGGACGATGAGCAGTTCTTC. It codes for CASSLKGQDDEQFF.

This clonotype was recorded many times. The V call is TRBV7-2, the J call TRBJ2-5, with D maybe TRBD2 (5 bases). Per germline, CDR1 SGHTA and CDR2 FQGNSA. V lost 0 bases, J lost 2 bases, and 10 bases lay in between. The CDR3 has 15 amino acids. The CDR3 DNA sequence: TGTGCCAGCAGCTTAGCGCGGCTAGCTCAAGAGACCCAGTACTTC. This gives the protein CASSLARLAQETQYF.

This clonotype was seen more than once but under ten times. The V call is TRBV28, the J call TRBJ2-7; TRBD2 is a possible D gene (6 bases). The CDR3 sequence is 16 residues long. Trimming took off 5 bases at V and 3 bases at J, with 20 bases between the two ends. Looked up from germline, CDR1 is MDHEN and CDR2 is SYDVKM. The CDR3 region is CASSTWRGRQLYEQYF. CDR3 DNA: TGTGCCAGCAGTACTTGGAGGGGCCGTCAACTCTACGAGCAGTACTTC.

This clonotype was found many times. V is TRBV28 and J is TRBJ2-1; tentative D call: TRBD2 (6 bases). This CDR3 is 16 amino acids long. Germline loops: CDR1 MDHEN, CDR2 SYDVKM. Trimming removed 1 base from V and 0 bases from J, with 10 bases in between. This chain's CDR3 is CASSLYRGNSYNEQFF. As DNA, the CDR3 is TGTGCCAGCAGTTTATATCGGGGGAACTCCTACAATGAGCAGTTCTTC.

In this sample, this clonotype turned up many times. This chain joins TRBV5-1 and TRBJ2-5; 8 positions agree with TRBD2. V trimming: 3 bases; J trimming: 1 base; junction bases outside the gene matches: 5. Germline loops: CDR1 SGHRS, CDR2 YFSETQ. The CDR3 sequence is 15 residues long. CDR3 sequence: CASSWGGGIQETQYF. The DNA of the CDR3 is TGCGCCAGCAGCTGGGGCGGGGGGATCCAAGAGACCCAGTACTTC. The complete variable domain, with remaining parts taken from reference TRBV5-1 and TRBJ2-5, reads KAGVTQTPRYLIKTRGQQVTLSCSPISGHRSVSWYQQTPGQGLQFLFEYFSETQRNKGNFPGRFSGRQFSNSRSEMNVSTLELGDSALYLCASSWGGGIQETQYFGPGTRLLVL.

The sample holds many counts of this clonotype. V and J are TRBV20-1 and TRBJ1-1; D is ambiguous. Germline assignment: CDR1 DFQATT and CDR2 SNEGSKA (reference sequence). The length of the CDR3 is 11 residues. V was pared by 4 bases and J by 1 base, with 4 bases between. The CDR3 DNA reads TGCAGTGCTACAGGGAACACTGAAGCTTTCTTT. Its translation is CSATGNTEAFF.

There are many counts of this clonotype. This chain connects TRBV6-5 to TRBJ2-1; 7 nucleotides align to TRBD2. The J segment lost 9 bases and the V segment lost 6 bases, leaving 5 bases of the junction unmatched. The CDR3 runs to 12 residues. Germline V gene sequence: CDR1 MNHEY, CDR2 SVGAGI. CDR3 amino acids: CASRTSGGEQFF. The CDR3 nucleotides read TGTGCCAGCAGAACTTCGGGAGGTGAGCAGTTCTTC.

Ten or more counts support this clonotype. J is TRBJ2-1 and V is TRBV29-1; TRBD2 might be the D (5 bases). The germline V gene has CDR1 SQVTM and CDR2 ANQGSEA. The CDR3 runs to 14 residues. V was cut by 5 bases and J by 0 bases, with 11 bases left in between. The chain's CDR3 is CSVFRRDSYNEQFF. CDR3 nucleotide sequence: TGCAGCGTTTTTCGACGGGACTCCTACAATGAGCAGTTCTTC.

This clonotype showed up many times. This chain links TRBV7-8 with TRBJ2-5; possibly TRBD2 for D (5 bases). This CDR3 is 15 amino acids long. Germline CDR1 is SGHVS and CDR2 is FQNEAQ. V shed 7 bases and J shed 1 base, with 16 bases lying between them. Here the CDR3 DNA reads TGTGCCAGCACCCTGCGGTCGGGGATCCAAGAGACCCAGTACTTC. Translating it yields CASTLRSGIQETQYF. The whole variable domain, filled in from reference TRBV7-8 and TRBJ2-5, reads GAGVSQSPRYKVAKRGQDVALRCDPISGHVSLFWYQQALGQGPEFLTYFQNEAQLDKSGLPSDRFFAERPEGSVSTLKIQRTQQEDSAVYLCASTLRSGIQETQYFGPGTRLLVL.

This clonotype was seen more than once but under ten times. This chain links TRBV7-3 with TRBJ2-1; 11 bases are a match to TRBD2. The CDR3 covers 19 residues. Trimming cost V 0 bases and J 2 bases; bases outside gene matches: 9. Germline V gene lookup returns CDR1 SGHTA and CDR2 FQGTGA. CDR3 amino acids: CASSLTWPSGGRTYNEQFF. CDR3 coding DNA: TGTGCCAGCAGCTTAACCTGGCCTAGCGGGGGGAGGACCTACAATGAGCAGTTCTTC.

This clonotype was recorded at least ten times. V and J are TRBV20-1 and TRBJ2-5; 8 nucleotides align to TRBD1. Per the germline V gene, CDR1 is DFQATT and CDR2 is SNEGSKA (reference sequence). The CDR3 is made up of 13 amino acids. V dropped 3 bases and J dropped 6; count of bases not matched to a gene: 6. The CDR3 sequence is CSASQGAFQTQYF. In nucleotides, the CDR3 is TGCAGTGCTAGCCAGGGGGCTTTTCAGACCCAGTACTTC.

This clonotype came up a few times. V and J are TRBV5-1 and TRBJ2-1, with 9 bases identical to TRBD2. The CDR3 consists of 16 residues. The ends lost 4 bases at V and 7 bases at J; junction bases unmatched: 12. Germline V lookup: CDR1 SGHRS, CDR2 YFSETQ. In DNA form, the CDR3 reads TGCGCCAGCAGCCCCTCTGGCGGGGGGGCCCAGAATGAGCAGTTCTTC. Protein sequence: CASSPSGGGAQNEQFF. Combining the CDR3 with reference TRBV5-1 and TRBJ2-1 gives the whole variable domain KAGVTQTPRYLIKTRGQQVTLSCSPISGHRSVSWYQQTPGQGLQFLFEYFSETQRNKGNFPGRFSGRQFSNSRSEMNVSTLELGDSALYLCASSPSGGGAQNEQFFGPGTRLTVL.

This clonotype has ten or more counts. The J gene is TRBJ2-5, the V gene TRBV5-1, with 10 bases fitting TRBD1. Trimming cost V 0 bases and J 5 bases; bases outside gene matches: 7. This CDR3 comprises 16 residues. Germline V gives CDR1 SGHRS, CDR2 YFSETQ. The DNA for the CDR3 is TGCGCCAGCAGCTTGGAAGGGACAGGGGAATTCGAGACCCAGTACTTC. The encoded protein is CASSLEGTGEFETQYF.